A selection of T cell receptor beta chains follows, all from one sample in a study of T cell repertoires in cytomegalovirus infection. MiXCR, applied by TCRdb to the reads, yields one record per CDR3 protein. The data hold 130,000 or so distinct CDR3 sequences, with 5.5% to 8% observed a single time. What was sequenced was PBMCs. The receptors shown here come from a human donor in good health (CMV status not recorded). Some clones in this sample may be carry-over from other donors' samples. CDR3s include the opening cysteine and the closing phenylalanine or tryptophan. D genes are given only for firm matches. Clone size is stated in some rows and not others, as once, few, many or a class when expanded.

CDR3 DNA,CDR3 protein,D gene,V gene,J gene,clone size
TGCAGCGTTGTTCTCGGTAACGTGGGGAATCAGCCCCAGCATTTT,CSVVLGNVGNQPQHF,-,TRBV29-1,TRBJ1-5,-
TGTGCCAGCAGCTCGGGCCGGACAGGGGCGTCGGACACCGGGGAGCTGTTTTTT,CASSSGRTGASDTGELFF,TRBD1,TRBV11-2,TRBJ2-2,many
TGTGCCAGCAGTTTTTTGACAGAGGGAGAGACCCAGTACTTC,CASSFLTEGETQYF,-,TRBV12-3/TRBV12-4,TRBJ2-5,few
TGTGCCAGCAGCCTTCGGACACGGACCTGGTACGAGCAGTACTTC,CASSLRTRTWYEQYF,-,TRBV7-2,TRBJ2-7,many
TGCAGCGCGCAGACTTCTAGCACAGATACGCAGTATTTT,CSAQTSSTDTQYF,-,TRBV29-1,TRBJ2-3,many
TGTGCCAGCAGTTCCGGGTCCGCGGGGAGCACAGATACGCAGTATTTT,CASSSGSAGSTDTQYF,-,TRBV6-1,TRBJ2-3,many
TGCAGCGTACTCCTTTCCCCCCGCACAGATACGCAGTATTTT,CSVLLSPRTDTQYF,-,TRBV29-1,TRBJ2-3,many
TGTGCCAGCAGCATTGGGGCCTACGAGCAGTACTTC,CASSIGAYEQYF,-,TRBV7-2,TRBJ2-7,many
TGTGCCAGCAGCTTGGGGGCCTACGAGCAGTACTTC,CASSLGAYEQYF,-,TRBV7-9,TRBJ2-7,many
TGTGCCAGCAGCCTAAGTGAGGCGTCCCACGAGCAGTACTTC,CASSLSEASHEQYF,-,TRBV9,TRBJ2-7,many
TGTGCCAGCAGTCTACAGACAGGGGAGGCCACTGAAGCTTTCTTT,CASSLQTGEATEAFF,TRBD1,TRBV28,TRBJ1-1,many
TGCAGTTCTGAAAACTTAGCCCGGGGGGGGAACGAGCAGTACTTC,CSSENLARGGNEQYF,TRBD2,TRBV20-1,TRBJ2-7,many
TGTGCCATCAGGGAAGCGGGGGGAAGCACAGATACGCAGTATTTT,CAIREAGGSTDTQYF,TRBD2,TRBV10-3,TRBJ2-3,many
TGTGCCAGCAGCTTTGTGTCAGACGTAAGCTCTGGAAACACCATATATTTT,CASSFVSDVSSGNTIYF,-,TRBV7-2,TRBJ1-3,many
TGTGCCAGCACCTCAGGGTTAAATCAGCCCCAGCATTTT,CASTSGLNQPQHF,-,TRBV7-9,TRBJ1-5,many
TGTGCCAGCAGCTTAATTAACAGCCAAGAGACCCAGTACTTC,CASSLINSQETQYF,-,TRBV11-2,TRBJ2-5,many
TGTGCCAGCAGCTCTAATCCCGACGGAGGCTATGGCTACACCTTC,CASSSNPDGGYGYTF,-,TRBV7-2,TRBJ1-2,many
TGTGCCAGTAGTATTCACAGGGGCACAGATACGCAGTATTTT,CASSIHRGTDTQYF,-,TRBV19,TRBJ2-3,many
TGTGCCAGTAGTATACGCAGGGCTTATGAGCAGTTCTTC,CASSIRRAYEQFF,-,TRBV19,TRBJ2-1,many
TGTGCCAGCAAATCACAGGGGGTAGAAAAACTGTTTTTT,CASKSQGVEKLFF,TRBD1,TRBV7-9,TRBJ1-4,-
TGCGCCAGCAGCCCGACGGGCAGGCAGTCGACGTGGCAGTACTTC,CASSPTGRQSTWQYF,-,TRBV4-1,TRBJ2-7,many
TGTGCCAACCGTGAACGGGGGCAGGGGGAGCTGTTTTTT,CANRERGQGELFF,-,TRBV24-1,TRBJ2-2,-
TGTGCCTGGACCCCGGGTCAAAACATTCAGTACTTC,CAWTPGQNIQYF,-,TRBV30,TRBJ2-4,-
TGTGCCAGCAGCGTTGAGACAGGGATCATGGGCGGCTACACCTTC,CASSVETGIMGGYTF,TRBD1,TRBV9,TRBJ1-2,few
TGTGCCAGCAGCTTCCGGGCGGAGGACTCAGGAGCTTTCTTT,CASSFRAEDSGAFF,-,TRBV7-2,TRBJ1-1,many
TGCGCCAGCAGCCAGGGACAGGGGGCGCGCGGCTACACCTTC,CASSQGQGARGYTF,TRBD1,TRBV4-3,TRBJ1-2,many
TGTGCCAGCAGCTTACGGCAGACGAATTCACCCCTCCACTTT,CASSLRQTNSPLHF,-,TRBV7-2,TRBJ1-6,many
TGTGCCAGCAGCTTAGCGCGAGGGATCCTCAATGAGCAGTTCTTC,CASSLARGILNEQFF,-,TRBV7-2,TRBJ2-1,many
TGTGCCAGCAGCTTAAATGGGGGCTATAATTCACCCCTCCACTTT,CASSLNGGYNSPLHF,-,TRBV11-2,TRBJ1-6,few
TGTGCCAGCAGCTTCCCGGGACTAGGGGACGATGAGCAGTTCTTC,CASSFPGLGDDEQFF,TRBD2,TRBV7-9,TRBJ2-1,many
TGCGCCAGCAGCCAAGTGGTATACGAGACCCAGTACTTC,CASSQVVYETQYF,-,TRBV4-3,TRBJ2-5,few
TGTGCCAGCTCACCAGGAGAAAAACTGTTTTTT,CASSPGEKLFF,-,TRBV18,TRBJ1-4,few
TGTGCCAGCAGCCAGGGACTCCTTAATTCACCCCTCCACTTT,CASSQGLLNSPLHF,-,TRBV7-8,TRBJ1-6,many
TGTGCCAGCAGCTCAGTGACTTTGGCGGGCACTGAAGCTTTCTTT,CASSSVTLAGTEAFF,-,TRBV7-2,TRBJ1-1,many
TGTGCCAGCAGCCCGGAGGTGGGCACTGAAGCTTTCTTT,CASSPEVGTEAFF,-,TRBV6-2/TRBV6-3,TRBJ1-1,-
TGTGCCAGCAGCCTTAGCCTAGCGAGGGAGACCCAGTACTTC,CASSLSLARETQYF,-,TRBV7-2,TRBJ2-5,many
TGCGCCAGCAGTGAGGTACAAATTTTTCAGCCCCAGCATTTT,CASSEVQIFQPQHF,-,TRBV10-2,TRBJ1-5,many
TGTGCCAGCAGCAAACCGGGACTGAACAATGAGCAGTTCTTC,CASSKPGLNNEQFF,-,TRBV7-2,TRBJ2-1,many
TGTGCCAGCAGCCCAACGGGGGCCTACGAGCAGTACTTC,CASSPTGAYEQYF,-,TRBV7-6,TRBJ2-7,many
TGTGCCAGCAGCTTAGGGAGCTCTGGGGCCAACGTCCTGACTTTC,CASSLGSSGANVLTF,-,TRBV7-2,TRBJ2-6,many
TGTGCCAGCAGCTACATCAGGGAGACCCAGTACTTC,CASSYIRETQYF,-,TRBV5-4,TRBJ2-5,many
TGTGCCAGCAGCACCTACAGGGGGCCTAATGAAAAACTGTTTTTT,CASSTYRGPNEKLFF,TRBD1,TRBV7-2,TRBJ1-4,many
TGCGCCAGCAGCCAAGATTCGTCCAGGAATGAGCAGTTCTTC,CASSQDSSRNEQFF,-,TRBV4-3,TRBJ2-1,many